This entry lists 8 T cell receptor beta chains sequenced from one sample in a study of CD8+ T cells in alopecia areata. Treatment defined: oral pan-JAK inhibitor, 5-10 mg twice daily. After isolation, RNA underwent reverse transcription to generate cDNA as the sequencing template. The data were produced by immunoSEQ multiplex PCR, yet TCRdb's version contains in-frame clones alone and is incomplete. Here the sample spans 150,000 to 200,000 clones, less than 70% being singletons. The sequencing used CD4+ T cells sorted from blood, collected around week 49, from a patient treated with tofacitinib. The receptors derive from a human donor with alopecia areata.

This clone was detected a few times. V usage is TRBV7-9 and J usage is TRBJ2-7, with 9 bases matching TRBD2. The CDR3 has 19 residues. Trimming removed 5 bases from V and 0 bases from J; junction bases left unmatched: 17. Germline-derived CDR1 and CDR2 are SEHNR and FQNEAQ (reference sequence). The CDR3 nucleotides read TGTGCCAGCAGCCCCGCGCCGACTAGCGGCCTTCGGGGCTCCTACGAGCAGTACTTC. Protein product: CASSPAPTSGLRGSYEQYF. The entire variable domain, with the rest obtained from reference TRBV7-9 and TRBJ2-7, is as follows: DTGVSQNPRHKITKRGQNVTFRCDPISEHNRLYWYRQTLGQGPEFLTYFQNEAQLEKSRLLSDRFSAERPKGSFSTLEIQRTEQGDSAMYLCASSPAPTSGLRGSYEQYFGPGTRLTVT.

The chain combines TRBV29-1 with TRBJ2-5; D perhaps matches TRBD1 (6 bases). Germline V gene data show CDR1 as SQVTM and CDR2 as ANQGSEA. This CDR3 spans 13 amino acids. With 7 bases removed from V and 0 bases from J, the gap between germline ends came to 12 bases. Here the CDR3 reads CSGGQTYQETQYF. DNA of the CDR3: TGCAGCGGCGGACAGACCTACCAAGAGACCCAGTACTTC.

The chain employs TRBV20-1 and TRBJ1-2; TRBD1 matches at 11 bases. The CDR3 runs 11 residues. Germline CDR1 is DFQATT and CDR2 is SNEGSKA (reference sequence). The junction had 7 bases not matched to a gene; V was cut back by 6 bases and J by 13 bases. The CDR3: CSARDRGVGTF. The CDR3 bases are TGCAGTGCAAGGGACAGGGGGGTCGGCACCTTC.

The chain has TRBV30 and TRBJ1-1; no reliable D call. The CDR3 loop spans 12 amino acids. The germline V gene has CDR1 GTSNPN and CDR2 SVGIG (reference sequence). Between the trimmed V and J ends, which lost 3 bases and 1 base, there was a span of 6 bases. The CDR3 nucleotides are TGTGCCTGGAGGGAGGGGAACACTGAAGCTTTCTTT. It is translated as CAWREGNTEAFF.

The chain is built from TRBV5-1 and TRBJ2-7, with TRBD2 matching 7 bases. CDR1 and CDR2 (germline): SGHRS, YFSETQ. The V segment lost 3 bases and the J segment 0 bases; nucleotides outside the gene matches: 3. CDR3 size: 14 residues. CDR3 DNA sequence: TGCGCCAGCAGCTCGCGGGGGAGCTCCTACGAGCAGTACTTC. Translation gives CASSSRGSSYEQYF.

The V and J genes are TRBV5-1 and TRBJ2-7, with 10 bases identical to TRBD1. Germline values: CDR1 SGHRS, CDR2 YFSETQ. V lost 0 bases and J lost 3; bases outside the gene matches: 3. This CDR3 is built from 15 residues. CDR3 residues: CASSLGQGAFYEQYF. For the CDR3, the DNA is TGCGCCAGCAGCTTGGGACAGGGGGCTTTCTACGAGCAGTACTTC.

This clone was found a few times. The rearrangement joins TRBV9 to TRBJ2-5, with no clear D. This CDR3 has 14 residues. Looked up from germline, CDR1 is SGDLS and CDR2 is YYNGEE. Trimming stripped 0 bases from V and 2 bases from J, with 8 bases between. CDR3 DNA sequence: TGTGCCAGCAGCGTAGAGGCGCGTCAAGAGACCCAGTACTTC. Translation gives CASSVEARQETQYF.

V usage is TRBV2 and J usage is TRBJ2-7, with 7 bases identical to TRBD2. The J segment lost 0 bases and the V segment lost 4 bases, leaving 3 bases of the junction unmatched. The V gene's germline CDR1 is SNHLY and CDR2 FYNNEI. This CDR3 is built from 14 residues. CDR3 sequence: CASSGAGSSYEQYF. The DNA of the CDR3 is TGTGCCAGCAGTGGAGCGGGGAGCTCCTACGAGCAGTACTTC. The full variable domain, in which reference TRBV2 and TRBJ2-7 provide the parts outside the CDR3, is EPEVTQTPSHQVTQMGQEVILRCVPISNHLYFYWYRQILGQKVEFLVSFYNNEISEKSEIFDDQFSVERPDGSNFTLKIRSTKLEDSAMYFCASSGAGSSYEQYFGPGTRLTVT.